Listed below are T cell receptor beta chains from one sample, sequenced in a study of TIL therapy for anti-PD-1-resistant metastatic lung cancer. Repertoires were generated with immunoSEQ multiplex PCR, while TCRdb's copy carries only in-frame clones and drops some. The sample consists of fewer than 65,000 clones, approximately 75% of them appearing once. This specimen consisted of blood, obtained at baseline. The origin of the receptors is a person aged 30 to 80 with non-small cell lung cancer. The CDR3 runs from the conserved cysteine through the conserved F or W. A D gene is named only where the DNA matches it firmly. Clone sizes are given selectively: once, few, many, or a class where the clone is expanded.

v_call	clone_size	j_call	d_call	cdr3_nt	cdr3_aa
TRBV30	-	TRBJ2-7	-	TGTGCCTGGAGTAGGGGGATATACGAGCAGTACTTC	CAWSRGIYEQYF
TRBV28	-	TRBJ2-1	-	TGTGCCAGCAGTTTGGCAGGGAGTAGAAGGGGTGAGCAGTTCTTC	CASSLAGSRRGEQFF
TRBV7-3	-	TRBJ2-1	TRBD1	TGTGCCAGCAGCAGGACAGGGGTTTGGGGCGGGAGCTCCTACAATGAGCAGTTCTTC	CASSRTGVWGGSSYNEQFF
TRBV7-2	-	TRBJ1-5	-	TGTGCCAGCAGCCCCCTATTCAAGAATCAGCCCCAGCATTTT	CASSPLFKNQPQHF
TRBV11-2	-	TRBJ1-1	TRBD1	TGTGCCAGCAGCTTAGGACAGGGCAACACTGAAGCTTTCTTT	CASSLGQGNTEAFF
TRBV7-8	few	TRBJ2-7	-	TGTGCCAGCAGCTCGGAAATCTACGAGCAGTACTTC	CASSSEIYEQYF
TRBV20-1	-	TRBJ2-1	-	TGCAGTGCTGGAAGGGGATATGAGCAGTTCTTC	CSAGRGYEQFF
TRBV9	many	TRBJ2-2	-	TGTGCCAGCAGCGTAGGGTGGGAGGCGAACACCGGGGAGCTGTTTTTT	CASSVGWEANTGELFF
TRBV4-1	few	TRBJ2-7	TRBD2	TGCGCCAGCAGCCAAGCCGGGACTAGCGGGAGCAACGAGCAGTACTTC	CASSQAGTSGSNEQYF
TRBV28	-	TRBJ2-2	TRBD1	TGTGCCAGCAGACCAACAGGGGGAAACGGGGAGCTGTTTTTT	CASRPTGGNGELFF
TRBV2	-	TRBJ2-1	-	TGTGCCAGCAGTGTACGGGTAAGGCAGTTCTTC	CASSVRVRQFF
TRBV4-1	-	TRBJ1-6	TRBD1	TGCGCCAGCAGCCAACCCGACAGGGGAGATAATTCACCCCTCCACTTT	CASSQPDRGDNSPLHF
TRBV29-1	few	TRBJ1-5	TRBD1	TGCAGCGTCGGGGCAGGGGGTAATCAGCCCCAGCATTTT	CSVGAGGNQPQHF
TRBV7-2	-	TRBJ2-3	TRBD2	TGTGCCAGCACCCCGTTTTCAGCGGGGGGCCGCACAGATACGCAGTATTTT	CASTPFSAGGRTDTQYF
TRBV7-2	-	TRBJ2-7	-	TGTGCCAGCAGCTTAGACTGGGGGCGATACGAGCAGTACTTC	CASSLDWGRYEQYF
TRBV11-2	-	TRBJ1-1	-	TGTGCCAGCAGCCGCCTGCAGAACACTGAAGCTTTCTTT	CASSRLQNTEAFF
TRBV5-5	once	TRBJ2-1	-	TGTGCCAGCAGCTTGGACTATAGACCGTACAATGAGCAGTTCTTC	CASSLDYRPYNEQFF
TRBV5-1	-	TRBJ2-2	-	TGCGCCAGCAGCCCCCTGGCGTACACCGGGGAGCTGTTTTTT	CASSPLAYTGELFF
TRBV29-1	-	TRBJ1-5	-	TGCAGCGTTGGGCGGGACGGCAATCAGCCCCAGCATTTT	CSVGRDGNQPQHF
TRBV9	-	TRBJ1-1	-	TGTGCCAGCAGCTCCAGACAGGCGCCGAACACTGAAGCTTTCTTT	CASSSRQAPNTEAFF
TRBV24-1	-	TRBJ2-5	-	TGTGCCACCAGTGCCTGGACAGTCTGGGGGGAGACCCAGTACTTC	CATSAWTVWGETQYF
TRBV4-2	-	TRBJ2-5	TRBD1	TGTGCCAGCAGCCAAGGACAGGGGGCGGGGGAGACCCAGTACTTC	CASSQGQGAGETQYF
TRBV5-1	-	TRBJ1-6	-	TGCGCCAGCAGCGGGGGGGCGGGAGCGCATTCACCCCTCCACTTT	CASSGGAGAHSPLHF
TRBV11-2	-	TRBJ1-4	TRBD1	TGTGCCAGCAGCTTATACAGGGGGCTGGCCCCCTATGAAAAACTGTTTTTT	CASSLYRGLAPYEKLFF
TRBV18	-	TRBJ2-4	TRBD1	TGTGCCAGCCCGCCGGACAGGGTGATAAACATTCAGTACTTC	CASPPDRVINIQYF
TRBV13	once	TRBJ2-5	TRBD2	TGTGCCAGCAGCTGGGGGGCGGCTAGCGGGGGGCCCCAAGAGACCCAGTACTTC	CASSWGAASGGPQETQYF
TRBV14	-	TRBJ2-1	TRBD2	TGTGCCAGCAGCCATCGGACTAGCGGGAGCCCCTCCTACAATGAGCAGTTCTTC	CASSHRTSGSPSYNEQFF
TRBV5-4	-	TRBJ1-2	-	TGTGCCAGCAGCTTGGGGTCTAACTATGGCTACACCTTC	CASSLGSNYGYTF
TRBV19	few	TRBJ2-7	-	TGTGCCAGTAGTATGCAAACAGGGAGACTAGCCTACGAGCAGTACTTC	CASSMQTGRLAYEQYF
TRBV5-1	-	TRBJ2-7	TRBD1	TGCGCCAGCAGCTTGGCAGGGGGCGAATTCGAGCAGTACTTC	CASSLAGGEFEQYF
TRBV7-8	-	TRBJ2-1	-	TGTGCCAGCAGCCGAGGTGGGGTCTTTGGTTCCAATGAGCAGTTCTTC	CASSRGGVFGSNEQFF
TRBV28	-	TRBJ1-6	TRBD1	TGTGCCAGCAGTTTGACCGGGACAGGGAGGGCCGTGGATCCCCTCCACTTT	CASSLTGTGRAVDPLHF
TRBV24-1	few	TRBJ2-7	TRBD1	TGTGCCACCAGCCGGACAGGGGGCAACTACGAGCAGTACTTC	CATSRTGGNYEQYF
TRBV18	-	TRBJ1-2	TRBD1	TGTGCCAGCTCACTTCGGACAGGGGATTATGGCTACACCTTC	CASSLRTGDYGYTF